The T cell receptor (beta chain) described here comes from a study of T cell responses to AZD1222 COVID-19 vaccine. Study details: Second-dose intervals of approximately 4 or approximately 12 weeks were pooled.

Only one count was recorded for this clone. The antigen remains undetermined. Notes on the study in general: Receipt of two AZD1222 doses was followed by a rise in Spike-specific TCR breadth and depth. Spike-wide coverage was observed for vaccine-associated CD4 TCRs, with dominant responses at 160-218 and 743-854. Repertoire sampling happened only post peak T cell response.

CDR3 size: 19 residues. The germline gives CDR1 LGHDT, CDR2 YNNKEL (reference sequence). The J segment lost 6 bases and the V segment lost 1 base, leaving 15 bases of the junction unmatched. Here immunoSEQ multiplex PCR was the method, and the copy in TCRdb shows in-frame clones only, minus some. Here the sample spans 80,000 or so clones, just under 90% being singletons. The starting material was peripheral blood, obtained on day 0 of AZD1222 vaccination. The receptor's source is an adult in good health. The chain links TRBV3-1 (or the pseudogene TRBV3-2) to TRBJ2-1, with 10 nucleotides matching TRBD2. Written as DNA, the CDR3 is TGTGCCAGCAGCCAAGCGTTGTGGGAGCGGGGGGGCCGTGGCAATGAGCAGTTCTTC. Encoded protein: CASSQALWERGGRGNEQFF.